These T cell receptor beta chains were read from a single sample in a study of naive and memory T cell subsets. MiXCR was run by TCRdb on the UMI-ligation and nested PCR reads, yielding one entry per CDR3 protein. The sample lists tens of thousands of distinct CDR3 sequences, roughly 7% occurring once. The sequenced material came from central memory CD4+ T cells from blood. All receptors derive from a human donor in good health. Both conserved end residues are part of each CDR3. The D gene is left open where the match is weak. Rows give clone size only sometimes, using once, few, many, or a class for an expanded clone.

v_call,d_call,clone_size,j_call,cdr3_aa,cdr3_nt
TRBV7-2,-,many,TRBJ1-5,CASNNDRLNQPQHF,TGTGCCAGCAACAACGACAGACTCAATCAGCCCCAGCATTTT
TRBV7-2,-,-,TRBJ2-7,CASSSLDGYEQYF,TGTGCCAGCAGCTCCCTCGACGGTTACGAGCAGTACTTC
TRBV7-2,-,few,TRBJ2-1,CASTTLGAVQFF,TGTGCCAGCACCACCCTCGGCGCGGTGCAGTTCTTC
TRBV7-9,-,many,TRBJ1-1,CASSLEAANTEAFF,TGTGCCAGCAGCTTAGAGGCAGCGAACACTGAAGCTTTCTTT
TRBV5-1,TRBD1,few,TRBJ2-3,CASSLEGTGTDTQYF,TGCGCCAGCAGCTTGGAGGGGACAGGCACAGATACGCAGTATTTT
TRBV6-6,-,many,TRBJ1-2,CASSYSSSFPEF,TGTGCCAGCAGTTACTCATCGAGTTTCCCGGAGTTC
TRBV20-1,-,many,TRBJ1-2,CSARDRPGTIYGYTF,TGCAGTGCTAGGGACCGACCAGGGACGATATATGGCTACACCTTC
TRBV6-1,TRBD2,-,TRBJ2-3,CASSPPSGTRGDTQYF,TGTGCCAGCAGTCCACCCTCCGGGACTAGAGGGGATACGCAGTATTTT
TRBV28,-,few,TRBJ2-4,CASNREAGNIQYF,TGTGCCAGTAACAGGGAGGCGGGAAACATTCAGTACTTC
TRBV4-3,-,-,TRBJ2-7,CASSQDRTESYEQYF,TGCGCCAGCAGCCAAGACCGGACAGAATCCTACGAGCAGTACTTC
TRBV6-5,-,many,TRBJ1-5,CASSSLQGNQPQHF,TGTGCCAGCAGCTCCCTCCAGGGAAATCAGCCCCAGCATTTT
TRBV7-9,-,many,TRBJ1-1,CASSLGHQTPEAFF,TGTGCCAGCAGCTTGGGACACCAAACCCCTGAAGCTTTCTTT
TRBV18,-,many,TRBJ1-1,CASSPVQGEAFF,TGTGCCAGCTCACCGGTCCAGGGGGAAGCTTTCTTT
TRBV4-3,-,many,TRBJ1-5,CASSQDRGQPQHF,TGTGCCAGCAGCCAAGACCGGGGACAGCCCCAGCATTTT
TRBV18,TRBD1,many,TRBJ2-6,CASSRHGTAFYSGANVLTF,TGTGCCAGCTCACGGCACGGGACAGCATTCTACTCTGGGGCCAACGTCCTGACTTTC
TRBV12-3/TRBV12-4,-,few,TRBJ1-6,CASRTGEATLHF,TGTGCCAGCAGGACGGGGGAAGCGACCCTCCACTTT
TRBV3-1,-,few,TRBJ2-1,CASSQEWGSFPPYNEQFF,TGTGCCAGCAGCCAAGAATGGGGCTCATTCCCTCCCTACAATGAGCAGTTCTTC
TRBV6-5,-,many,TRBJ1-1,CASSPHSRRLNTEAFF,TGTGCCAGCAGTCCTCATAGCAGACGGTTGAACACTGAAGCTTTCTTT
TRBV7-8,-,many,TRBJ1-1,CASSFNRGVNSEAFF,TGTGCCAGCAGCTTTAACCGGGGGGTAAATTCTGAAGCTTTCTTT
TRBV6-2/TRBV6-3,-,few,TRBJ2-7,CASGSLIAYEQYF,TGTGCCAGCGGCTCTCTAATCGCCTACGAGCAGTACTTC
TRBV12-3/TRBV12-4,-,few,TRBJ2-2,CASAKNTGELFF,TGTGCCAGCGCGAAGAACACCGGGGAGCTGTTTTTT
TRBV28,-,many,TRBJ2-3,CASSLGAPRTQYF,TGTGCCAGCAGTTTGGGGGCCCCCCGTACGCAGTATTTT
TRBV20-1,TRBD2,many,TRBJ2-1,CSADRDAGEGSEQFF,TGCAGTGCAGACCGGGACGCGGGAGAGGGAAGTGAGCAGTTCTTC
TRBV6-6,-,many,TRBJ1-4,CASRSTNEKLFF,TGTGCCAGCAGATCGACTAATGAAAAACTGTTTTTT
TRBV18,-,-,TRBJ2-2,CASSPPGFRHDGELFF,TGTGCCAGCTCACCACCGGGGTTCCGCCACGACGGGGAGCTGTTTTTT
TRBV7-2,-,many,TRBJ2-7,CASSLLQQEYF,TGTGCCAGCAGCTTACTTCAGCAAGAGTACTTC
TRBV7-2,TRBD2,-,TRBJ2-1,CASSLSPGTSLNEQFF,TGTGCCAGCAGTTTATCTCCCGGGACTAGCCTCAATGAGCAGTTCTTC
TRBV7-2,-,many,TRBJ1-6,CASSREYNSPLHF,TGTGCCAGCAGCAGGGAGTATAATTCACCCCTCCACTTT
TRBV7-2,TRBD2,-,TRBJ2-1,CASSIGGAYNEQFF,TGTGCCAGCAGCATCGGGGGGGCCTACAATGAGCAGTTCTTC
TRBV20-1,TRBD1,few,TRBJ2-7,CSASTGTGGRTRYEQYF,TGCAGTGCTTCCACCGGGACAGGGGGCAGAACTAGGTACGAGCAGTACTTC
TRBV4-3,TRBD2,-,TRBJ2-1,CASSQKTSGYNEQFF,TGCGCCAGCAGCCAAAAGACTAGCGGATACAATGAGCAGTTCTTC
TRBV6-2/TRBV6-3,-,many,TRBJ1-5,CASSSALTGNQPQHF,TGTGCCAGCAGTTCGGCCCTGACAGGAAATCAGCCCCAGCATTTT
TRBV30,-,many,TRBJ1-5,CAWSHGDAPNQPQHF,TGTGCCTGGAGTCACGGGGACGCGCCTAATCAGCCCCAGCATTTT
TRBV6-1,-,many,TRBJ1-2,CASSERVWAANYGYTF,TGTGCCAGCAGTGAACGTGTTTGGGCGGCTAACTATGGCTACACCTTC
TRBV24-1,-,few,TRBJ2-5,CATSDLDADQETQYF,TGTGCCACCAGTGATTTGGACGCAGACCAAGAGACCCAGTACTTC
TRBV7-2,-,many,TRBJ2-7,CASSLSRRLMHEQYF,TGTGCCAGCAGCTTAAGCCGAAGATTAATGCACGAGCAGTACTTC
TRBV21-1,-,few,TRBJ1-3,CASSKGSQSGNTIYF,TGTGCCAGCAGCAAAGGAAGTCAATCTGGAAACACCATATATTTT
TRBV28,-,-,TRBJ2-2,CASSLAYVSNTGELFF,TGTGCCAGCAGCCTAGCCTACGTCTCGAACACCGGGGAGCTGTTTTTT
TRBV21-1,-,-,TRBJ2-3,CASSKCPGTGRTDTQYF,TGTGCCAGCAGCAAATGCCCGGGGACAGGTCGCACAGATACGCAGTATTTT
TRBV2,-,medium-sized,TRBJ2-7,CASKAGVSSYEQYF,TGTGCCAGCAAAGCAGGGGTTAGCTCCTACGAGCAGTACTTC
TRBV5-5,-,few,TRBJ2-2,CASNHPGAGELFF,TGTGCCAGCAACCACCCGGGGGCCGGGGAGCTGTTTTTT
TRBV24-1,-,many,TRBJ2-1,CATSDQNEQFF,TGTGCCACCAGTGACCAGAATGAGCAGTTCTTC
TRBV12-3/TRBV12-4,-,-,TRBJ2-1,CASSSALRLGGNNEQFF,TGTGCCAGCAGTTCCGCCCTCCGACTTGGTGGAAACAATGAGCAGTTCTTC
TRBV15,-,-,TRBJ2-7,CATSRGGTGSAEQYF,TGTGCCACCAGCCGGGGAGGGACAGGATCCGCCGAGCAGTACTTC
TRBV6-5,-,-,TRBJ2-6,CASSYSTPTPSGANVLTF,TGTGCCAGCAGTTACTCAACACCTACCCCCTCTGGGGCCAACGTCCTGACTTTC
TRBV20-1,TRBD2,few,TRBJ2-7,CSARSSGSYYEQYF,TGCAGTGCTCGCTCTAGCGGGTCCTACTACGAGCAGTACTTC
TRBV30,-,few,TRBJ1-4,CAWSGSPEKLFF,TGTGCCTGGAGCGGCTCGCCTGAAAAACTGTTTTTT
TRBV4-1,TRBD2,many,TRBJ2-1,CASSQTGTSGRNEQFF,TGCGCCAGCAGCCAGACCGGGACTAGCGGGAGGAATGAGCAGTTCTTC
TRBV7-2,-,many,TRBJ2-3,CASSTTPDTQYF,TGTGCCAGCAGCACAACACCAGATACGCAGTATTTT
TRBV12-3/TRBV12-4,TRBD1,few,TRBJ2-2,CASIPGQGIGELFF,TGTGCCAGCATCCCGGGACAGGGGATCGGGGAGCTGTTTTTT
TRBV3-1,TRBD1,few,TRBJ2-7,CASSPRTQGAREQYF,TGTGCCAGCAGCCCGAGAACTCAGGGGGCGCGGGAGCAGTACTTC
TRBV7-2,TRBD2,-,TRBJ2-3,CASGTSGGTQYF,TGTGCCAGCGGGACTAGCGGGGGGACTCAGTATTTT
TRBV4-2,TRBD2,few,TRBJ2-3,CASSQSAGTSPDTQYF,TGTGCCAGCAGCCAATCCGCCGGGACTAGCCCAGATACGCAGTATTTT